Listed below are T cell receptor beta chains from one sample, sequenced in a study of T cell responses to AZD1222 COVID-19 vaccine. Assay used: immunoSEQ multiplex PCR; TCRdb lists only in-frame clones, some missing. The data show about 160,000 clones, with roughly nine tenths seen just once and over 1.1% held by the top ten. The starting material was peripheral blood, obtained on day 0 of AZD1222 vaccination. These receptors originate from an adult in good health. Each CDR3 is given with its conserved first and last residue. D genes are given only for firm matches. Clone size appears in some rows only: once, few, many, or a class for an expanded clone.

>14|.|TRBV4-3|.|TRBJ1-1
TGCGCCAGCAGCCAATTTGTGGTGAACACTGAAGCTTTCTTT
CASSQFVVNTEAFF
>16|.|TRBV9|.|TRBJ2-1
TGTGCCAGCAGCGCCCGCGGGCGACCTAAAGATAATGAGCAGTTCTTC
CASSARGRPKDNEQFF
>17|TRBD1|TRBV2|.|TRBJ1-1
TGTGCCAGCAGTGAAGTGGAATTCACAGGGGGTGGCACTGAAGCTTTCTTT
CASSEVEFTGGGTEAFF
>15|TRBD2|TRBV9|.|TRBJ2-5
TGTGCCAGCAGCCGAGCGGGGGAGATCCAAGAGACCCAGTACTTC
CASSRAGEIQETQYF
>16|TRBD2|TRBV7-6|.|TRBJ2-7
TGTGCCAGCAGCCCTGGGCTAGCGGGGGAATCCTACGAGCAGTACTTC
CASSPGLAGESYEQYF
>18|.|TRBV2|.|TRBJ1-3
TGTGCCAGAACCTCAATTGAGGTCACTTACAGCTCTGGAAACACCATATATTTT
CARTSIEVTYSSGNTIYF
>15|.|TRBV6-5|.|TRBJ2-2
TGTGCCAGCAGTTACTCACCGCGGGACACCGGGGAGCTGTTTTTT
CASSYSPRDTGELFF
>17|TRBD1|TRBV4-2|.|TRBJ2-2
TGTGCCAGCAGCCAAGTACCGGGACAGGGGTACACCGGGGAGCTGTTTTTT
CASSQVPGQGYTGELFF
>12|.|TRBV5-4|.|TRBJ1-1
TGTGCCAGCAGCTCACAGGGAGCTGAAGCTTTCTTT
CASSSQGAEAFF
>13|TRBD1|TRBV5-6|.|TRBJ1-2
TGTGCCAGCAGCGGACAGGGAGTCTATGGCTACACCTTC
CASSGQGVYGYTF
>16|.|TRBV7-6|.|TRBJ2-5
TGTGCCAGCAGCCAAACAGGGCTCGGCAAGCTGGAGACCCAGTACTTC
CASSQTGLGKLETQYF
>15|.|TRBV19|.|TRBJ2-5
TGTGCCAGTAGTATCCTACACCGCCACCAAGAGACCCAGTACTTC
CASSILHRHQETQYF
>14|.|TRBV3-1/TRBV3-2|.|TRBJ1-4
TGTGCCAGCAGCCATCAGGCGACGGGTGAAAAACTGTTTTTT
CASSHQATGEKLFF
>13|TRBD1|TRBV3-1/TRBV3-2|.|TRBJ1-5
TGTGCCAACCCAGGGGGGATAGGTCAGCCCCAGCATTTT
CANPGGIGQPQHF
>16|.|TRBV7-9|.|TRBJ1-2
TGTGCCAGCAGTCTCCCTACGGACAGTACTCTTTATGGCTACACCTTC
CASSLPTDSTLYGYTF
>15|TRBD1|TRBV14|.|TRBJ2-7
TGTGCCAGCAGCGGACGGGACAGGGGTACCTACGAGCAGTACTTC
CASSGRDRGTYEQYF
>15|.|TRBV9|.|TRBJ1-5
TGTGCCAGCAGCGCGTCGGGGGCTCGCAATCAGCCCCAGCATTTT
CASSASGARNQPQHF
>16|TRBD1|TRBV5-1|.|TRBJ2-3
TGCGCCAGCAGCTTCCGGACAGGGGCGAACACAGATACGCAGTATTTT
CASSFRTGANTDTQYF
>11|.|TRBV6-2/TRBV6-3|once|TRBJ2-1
TGTGCCAGCAGTTACTCTAGTGTGCAGTTCTTC
CASSYSSVQFF
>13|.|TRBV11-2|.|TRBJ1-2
TGTGCCAGCCCATCCGCCAGGAACTATGGCTACACCTTC
CASPSARNYGYTF
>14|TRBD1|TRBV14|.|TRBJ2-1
TGTGCCAGCAGCCATTTACAGGGGGACCATGAGCAGTTCTTC
CASSHLQGDHEQFF
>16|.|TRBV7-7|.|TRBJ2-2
TGTGCTAGCAGCCCCCGTCTAAGCGGGAACACCGGGGAGCTGTTTTTT
CASSPRLSGNTGELFF
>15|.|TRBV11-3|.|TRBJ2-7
TGTGCCAGCAGCTCCTCGACGGGACGAGTCCACGAGCAGTACTTC
CASSSSTGRVHEQYF
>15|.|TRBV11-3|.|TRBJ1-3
TGTGCCAGCAGCTTAGAGATGAGCTCTGGAAACACCATATATTTT
CASSLEMSSGNTIYF
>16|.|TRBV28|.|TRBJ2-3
TGTGCCAGCAGTTTACGACGGACATTTGGGGCAGATACGCAGTATTTT
CASSLRRTFGADTQYF
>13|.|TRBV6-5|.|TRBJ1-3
TGTGCCAGCGCAAGGAGCTCTGGAAACACCATATATTTT
CASARSSGNTIYF
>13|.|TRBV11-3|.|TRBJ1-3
TGTGCCAGCGCAGGCCGAGCCGGAAACACCATATATTTT
CASAGRAGNTIYF
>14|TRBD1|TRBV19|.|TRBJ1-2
TGTGCCAGCACCGCGACAGGGGGCGCCCGTGGCTACACCTTC
CASTATGGARGYTF
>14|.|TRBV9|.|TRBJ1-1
TGTGCCAGCAGCGTAGGAGGCCCGAACACTGAAGCTTTCTTT
CASSVGGPNTEAFF
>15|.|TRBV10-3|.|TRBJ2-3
TGTGCCATCAGTGATCGGCGGGTAAGCACAGATACGCAGTATTTT
CAISDRRVSTDTQYF
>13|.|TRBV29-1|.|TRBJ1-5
TGCAGCGTTGTAGGGCAGGGAGATGAGCCCCAGCATTTT
CSVVGQGDEPQHF
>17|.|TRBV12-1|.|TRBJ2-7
TGTGCCAGCAGCGTGCGACTAGCGGGGGGAAACTCCTACGAGCAGTACTTC
CASSVRLAGGNSYEQYF
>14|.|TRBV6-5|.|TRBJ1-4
TGTGCCAGCAGAGAGGGAGCAACTAATGAAAAACTGTTTTTT
CASREGATNEKLFF
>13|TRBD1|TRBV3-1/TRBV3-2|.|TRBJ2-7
TGTGCCAGCAGCCGGGGGACAGCCTACGAGCAGTACTTC
CASSRGTAYEQYF
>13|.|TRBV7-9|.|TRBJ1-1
TGTGCCAGCAGCTTAATGGTAGATACTGAAGCTTTCTTT
CASSLMVDTEAFF
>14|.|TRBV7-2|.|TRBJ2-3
.
CASSFGSGADTQYF